This record looks at one TCR beta chain sequence and its context. Its matching antigen is unknown. Additional DNA sequences in this sample encode the identical CDR3. Assay: immunoSEQ multiplex PCR; the TCRdb copy retains only in-frame clones and omits some. The sample yields hundreds of thousands of clones, approximately 79% seen once. The source of the sample is a study of shared clonotypes between healthy human individuals. At the level of the study: Three plates each covered CD4 naive and memory; CD8 naive two, CD8 memory one.

Donation came from healthy HIV-negative adults that had no recent acute infections or vaccinations. V shed 4 bases, J shed 1 base, and the junction held 4 bases outside the gene matches. Germline V gives CDR1 SQVTM, CDR2 ANQGSEA. The CDR3 is 14 amino acids. Study-level points and caveats: Shared across a few donors were about 4.8% of the naive CD4 clonotypes.

This TCR was recovered from a woman aged 25 to 39 in good health. What was sequenced was memory CD4+ T cells sorted from blood. Specified subset: CD45RA-negative fraction. This chain uses TRBV29-1 with TRBJ1-5; 7 bases fit TRBD1. This CDR3 reads CSVAQGGSNQPQHF. DNA of the CDR3: TGCAGCGTTGCCCAAGGGGGCAGCAATCAGCCCCAGCATTTT.